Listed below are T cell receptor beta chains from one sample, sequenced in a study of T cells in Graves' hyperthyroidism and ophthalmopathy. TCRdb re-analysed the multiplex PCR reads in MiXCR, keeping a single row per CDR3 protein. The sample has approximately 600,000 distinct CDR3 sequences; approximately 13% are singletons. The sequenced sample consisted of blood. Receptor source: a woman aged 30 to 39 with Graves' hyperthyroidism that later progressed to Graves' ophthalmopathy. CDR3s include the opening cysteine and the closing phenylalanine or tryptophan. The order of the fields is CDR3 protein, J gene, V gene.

CASSQATEAFF	TRBJ1-1	TRBV3-1
CAWSPSQGRTDTQYF	TRBJ2-3	TRBV30
CASRPQGVRNYGYTF	TRBJ1-2	TRBV5-4
CASSLAVPGEGESYEQYF	TRBJ2-7	TRBV12-3/TRBV12-4
CSARDKTLAEPNEQYF	TRBJ2-7	TRBV20-1
CASSFGSLENTEAFF	TRBJ1-1	TRBV12-3/TRBV12-4
CASSVNGQGAYEQYF	TRBJ2-7	TRBV25-1
CASSTSGTGKGNEQYF	TRBJ2-7	TRBV7-9
CATTSVNEQFF	TRBJ2-1	TRBV27
CASSQGGNTIYF	TRBJ1-3	TRBV14
CASSYGDQPQHF	TRBJ1-5	TRBV28
CASNSLGGRRAYEQYF	TRBJ2-7	TRBV27
CASSPTGQTYEQYF	TRBJ2-7	TRBV18
CASSPPSTDYNEQFF	TRBJ2-1	TRBV18
CSAPPPAGSNQPQHF	TRBJ1-5	TRBV20-1
CATRAAGMTDTQYF	TRBJ2-3	TRBV24-1
CASSIGAGGQSTDTQYF	TRBJ2-3	TRBV19
CASSIYWGQWNTEAFF	TRBJ1-1	TRBV19
CASSIRQGRTEAFF	TRBJ1-1	TRBV6-1
CASSLAVENTEAFF	TRBJ1-1	TRBV7-2
CASTPQVSTGANVLTF	TRBJ2-6	TRBV10-3
CASSLVGGDYEQYF	TRBJ2-7	TRBV3-1
CASPYLNTRAGGLGTGELFF	TRBJ2-2	TRBV7-8
CASSPRGLGDTQYF	TRBJ2-3	TRBV7-9
CASSEGGAGNTIYF	TRBJ1-3	TRBV7-2
CASSQDLKTVAGVSYNEQFF	TRBJ2-1	TRBV4-3
CASSGWTGEETQYF	TRBJ2-5	TRBV25-1
CASRLAGALSNIQYF	TRBJ2-4	TRBV7-2
CASRPLAGGPDEQYF	TRBJ2-7	TRBV2
CSARGEDGHTIYF	TRBJ1-3	TRBV20-1
CASSFGRGSLGYGYTF	TRBJ1-2	TRBV7-9
CASSLMSLPGANVLTF	TRBJ2-6	TRBV28
CASSLLPGTSGRAPPLSTDTQYF	TRBJ2-3	TRBV7-9
CASSQDRHEQYF	TRBJ2-7	TRBV3-1
CASSFLTGPATTQYF	TRBJ2-3	TRBV11-2
CSVRTDMYGTEAFF	TRBJ1-1	TRBV29-1
CASRTASFSPQHF	TRBJ1-5	TRBV19
CASRPEGGSETQYF	TRBJ2-5	TRBV5-1
CASSLDRGGGYGYTF	TRBJ1-2	TRBV27
CASDPGGTRATQYF	TRBJ2-5	TRBV5-1
CASSQDSGENGYTF	TRBJ1-2	TRBV4-1
CASSPGSESEQYF	TRBJ2-7	TRBV5-1
CASSIDLGTDLDFSYNEQFF	TRBJ2-1	TRBV19
CASSLLPSRTEAFF	TRBJ1-1	TRBV27
CASSEGQGRWQPQHF	TRBJ1-5	TRBV6-1
CAWSPPGGDQPRHF	TRBJ1-5	TRBV30
CASSSGSYGYTF	TRBJ1-2	TRBV11-3
CASSPQIDRELFF	TRBJ2-2	TRBV7-6